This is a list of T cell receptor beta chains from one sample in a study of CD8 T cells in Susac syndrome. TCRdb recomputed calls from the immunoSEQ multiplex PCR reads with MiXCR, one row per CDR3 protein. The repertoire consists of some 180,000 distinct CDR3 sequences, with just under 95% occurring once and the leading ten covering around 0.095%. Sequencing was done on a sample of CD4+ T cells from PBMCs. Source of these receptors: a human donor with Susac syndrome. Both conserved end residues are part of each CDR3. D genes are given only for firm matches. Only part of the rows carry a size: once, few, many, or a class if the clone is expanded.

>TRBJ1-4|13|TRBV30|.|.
CAWSPRAGGKLFF
TGTGCCTGGAGCCCCAGGGCGGGAGGAAAACTGTTTTTT
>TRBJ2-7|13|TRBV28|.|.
CASSLGGPYEQYF
TGTGCCAGCAGTTTAGGGGGGCCCTACGAGCAGTACTTC
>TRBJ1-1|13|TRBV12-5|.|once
CASALDGDTEAFF
TGTGCTAGTGCCCTCGATGGGGACACTGAAGCTTTCTTT
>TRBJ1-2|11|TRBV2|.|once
CASTGSGGYTF
TGTGCCAGCACGGGAAGCGGTGGCTACACCTTC
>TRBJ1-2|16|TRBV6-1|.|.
CASIPLREGNNYGYTF
TGTGCCAGTATCCCACTCCGGGAGGGAAATAACTATGGCTACACCTTC
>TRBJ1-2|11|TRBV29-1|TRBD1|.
CSVEDRQGYTF
TGCAGCGTTGAAGATCGACAGGGTTACACCTTC
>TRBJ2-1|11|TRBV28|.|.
CASSSGPPRSF
TGTGCCAGCAGTTCTGGCCCCCCCCGCAGCTTC
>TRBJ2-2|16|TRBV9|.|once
CASSSLVGSNTGELFF
TGTGCCAGCAGCTCCCTAGTGGGGTCGAACACCGGGGAGCTGTTTTTT
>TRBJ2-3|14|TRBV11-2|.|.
CASSLLQITDTQYF
TGTGCCAGCAGCTTATTACAAATCACAGATACGCAGTATTTT
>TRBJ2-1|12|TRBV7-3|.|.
CASSAQGGEQFF
TGTGCCAGCAGCGCTCAGGGGGGCGAGCAGTTCTTC
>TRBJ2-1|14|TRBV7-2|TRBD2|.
CASSPWTSMDEQFF
TGTGCCAGCAGCCCGTGGACTAGTATGGATGAGCAGTTCTTC
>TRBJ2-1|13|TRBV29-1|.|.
CSGTDHSYNEQFF
TGCAGCGGAACGGATCACTCCTACAATGAGCAGTTCTTC
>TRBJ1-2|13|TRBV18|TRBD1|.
CASSAGQGAGYTF
TGTGCCAGCTCGGCGGGACAGGGTGCTGGCTACACCTTC
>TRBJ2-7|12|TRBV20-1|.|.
CSATRQRWEQYF
TGCAGTGCTACCCGTCAGCGCTGGGAGCAGTACTTC
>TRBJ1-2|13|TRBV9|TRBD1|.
CASTGQGRYGYTF
TGTGCCAGTACGGGACAGGGAAGATATGGCTACACCTTC
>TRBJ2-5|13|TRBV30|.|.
CAWSGGLQETQYF
TGTGCCTGGAGTGGTGGCCTCCAAGAGACCCAGTACTTC
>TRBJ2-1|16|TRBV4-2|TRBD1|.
CASSPPTGGSDNEQFF
TGTGCCAGCAGCCCCCCGACAGGGGGCTCCGACAATGAGCAGTTCTTC
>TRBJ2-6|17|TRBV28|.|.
CATLRGLTYSGANVLTF
TGTGCCACCCTTAGGGGACTTACGTACTCTGGGGCCAACGTCCTGACTTTC
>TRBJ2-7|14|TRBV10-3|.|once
CAISEYRDSYEQYF
TGTGCCATCAGTGAGTATAGGGACTCCTACGAGCAGTACTTC
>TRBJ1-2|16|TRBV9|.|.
CASSVEGEGPNYGYTF
TGTGCCAGCAGCGTAGAAGGTGAAGGGCCCAACTATGGCTACACCTTC
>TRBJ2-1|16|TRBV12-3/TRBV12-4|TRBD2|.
CASSFSLAGTYNEQFF
TGTGCCAGCAGTTTCAGCCTAGCGGGTACCTACAATGAGCAGTTCTTC
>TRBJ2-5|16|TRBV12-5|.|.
CASGLVLGALGETQYF
TGTGCTAGTGGTTTGGTACTAGGGGCGTTAGGAGAGACCCAGTACTTC
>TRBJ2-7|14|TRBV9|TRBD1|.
CASSARGQKDEQYF
TGTGCCAGCAGCGCGAGGGGGCAAAAAGACGAGCAGTACTTC
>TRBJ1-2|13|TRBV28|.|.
CASSLALDYGYTF
TGTGCCAGCAGTTTAGCGCTCGACTATGGCTACACCTTC
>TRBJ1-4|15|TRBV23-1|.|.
CASSHFRVWDEKLFF
TGCGCCAGCAGTCACTTCCGGGTGTGGGATGAAAAACTGTTTTTT
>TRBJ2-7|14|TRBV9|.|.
CASSVDTSSGEQYF
TGTGCCAGCAGCGTAGATACTAGTTCGGGTGAGCAGTACTTC
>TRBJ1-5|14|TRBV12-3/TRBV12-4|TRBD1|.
CASSLDRGAEPQHF
TGTGCCAGCAGTTTGGACAGGGGTGCGGAGCCCCAGCATTTT
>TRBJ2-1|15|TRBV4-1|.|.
CASSHPTRGYNEQFF
TGCGCCAGCAGCCACCCAACCCGGGGGTACAATGAGCAGTTCTTC
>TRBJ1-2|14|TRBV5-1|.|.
CASSSEGSVYGYTF
TGCGCCAGCAGCTCAGAAGGGTCGGTCTATGGCTACACCTTC
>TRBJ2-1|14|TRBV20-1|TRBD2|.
CSASASGSFNEQFF
TGCAGTGCTAGCGCCAGCGGGAGCTTTAATGAGCAGTTCTTC
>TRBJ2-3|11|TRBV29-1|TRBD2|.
CSEKTSGTQYF
TGCAGTGAGAAGACTAGCGGGACCCAGTATTTT
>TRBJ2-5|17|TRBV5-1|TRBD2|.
CASSLGTSGGVQETQYF
TGCGCCAGCAGCTTGGGGACTAGCGGAGGTGTTCAAGAGACCCAGTACTTC
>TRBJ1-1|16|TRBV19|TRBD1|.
CASSPRTGRMYTEAFF
TGTGCCAGTAGTCCGCGGACAGGGAGGATGTACACTGAAGCTTTCTTT
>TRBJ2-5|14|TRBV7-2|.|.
CASSLFGNQETQYF
TGTGCCAGCAGCTTATTCGGGAACCAAGAGACCCAGTACTTC
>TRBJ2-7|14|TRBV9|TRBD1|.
CASSVDQGAYEQYF
TGTGCCAGCAGCGTAGATCAGGGGGCTTACGAGCAGTACTTC
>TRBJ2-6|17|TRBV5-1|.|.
CASSLTRQVSGANVLTF
TGCGCCAGCAGCTTGACTCGACAGGTCTCTGGGGCCAACGTCCTGACTTTC
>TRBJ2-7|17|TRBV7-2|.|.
CASSPNGGVRSSYEQYF
TGTGCCAGCAGCCCAAACGGAGGGGTAAGGAGCTCCTACGAGCAGTACTTC
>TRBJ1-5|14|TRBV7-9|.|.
CASSLDQGSQPQHF
TGTGCCAGCAGCTTAGATCAGGGGTCTCAGCCCCAGCATTTT
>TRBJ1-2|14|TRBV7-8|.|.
CASSFGSDRSGYTF
TGTGCCAGCAGCTTCGGGTCCGATCGGAGTGGCTACACCTTC